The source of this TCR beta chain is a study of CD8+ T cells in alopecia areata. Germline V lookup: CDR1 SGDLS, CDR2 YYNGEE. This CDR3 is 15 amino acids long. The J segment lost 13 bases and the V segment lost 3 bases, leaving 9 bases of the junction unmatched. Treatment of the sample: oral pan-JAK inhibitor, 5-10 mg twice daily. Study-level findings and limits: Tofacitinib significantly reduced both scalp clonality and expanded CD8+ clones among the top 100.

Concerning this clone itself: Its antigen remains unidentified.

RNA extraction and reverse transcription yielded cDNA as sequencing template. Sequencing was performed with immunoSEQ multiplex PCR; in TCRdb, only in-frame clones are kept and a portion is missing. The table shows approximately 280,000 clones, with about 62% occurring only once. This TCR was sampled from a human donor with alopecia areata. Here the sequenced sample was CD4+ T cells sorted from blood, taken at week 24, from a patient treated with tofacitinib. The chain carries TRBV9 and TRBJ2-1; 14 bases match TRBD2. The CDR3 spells CASSDTGLAGERQFF. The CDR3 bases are TGTGCCAGCAGCGACACGGGACTAGCGGGGGAGAGACAGTTCTTC.